The 5 T cell receptor beta chains below were found in one sample sequenced in a study of T cells in women clearing cervical HPV infection. TCRdb keeps only in-frame clones here, not all; method: immunoSEQ multiplex PCR. The sample data list 35,000 to 45,000 clones. Sequencing was carried out using blood buffy coat. These receptors were obtained from a woman between 18 and 70 years old with a cervical HPV16 infection that either progressed to CIN3+ or cleared (not recorded which).

Notes on this clone: With the read ending 3 residues before the CDR3 end, the germline J gene is used to fill in that end. The gene calls are TRBV30 and TRBJ1-2; D not certain. Germline values: CDR1 GTSNPN, CDR2 SVGIG (reference sequence). Trimming shortened V by 0 bases and J by 7 bases, and 12 bases separated the two germline ends. This CDR3 is built from 13 residues. The CDR3 sequence: CAWSVVGSSGYTF. CDR3 bases read: TGTGCCTGGAGTGTAGTAGGGTCGAGTGGC.

With respect to this clone: The sequence runs out 3 residues before the end of the CDR3; the remainder is reconstructed from the germline J gene. V gene TRBV7-2 combines with J gene TRBJ1-2; D not certain. The CDR3 sequence is 15 residues long. Germline V CDR1 and CDR2: SGHTA, FQGNSA. The CDR3 loop is CASSYKLAGGFDYTF. The CDR3 bases that were read are TGTGCCAGCAGCTACAAACTAGCGGGAGGATTCGAC. The whole variable domain, filled in from reference TRBV7-2 and TRBJ1-2, reads GAGVSQSPSNKVTEKGKDVELRCDPISGHTALYWYRQSLGQGLEFLIYFQGNSAPDKSGLPSDRFSAERTGGSVSTLTIQRTQQEDSAVYLCASSYKLAGGFDYTFGSGTRLTVV.

As for this clone: The CDR3 is cut off 3 residues early in the read; its end comes from the germline J gene. The chain recombines TRBV7-2 with TRBJ2-5; maybe TRBD2 (6 bases). V lost 2 bases and J 6 bases, leaving 16 bases between the germline ends. Per germline, CDR1 SGHTA and CDR2 FQGNSA. The CDR3 extends over 15 amino acids. CDR3 sequence reads: CASSLSGWGGKTQYF. The DNA read from the CDR3 is TGTGCCAGCAGCTTAAGCGGGTGGGGTGGCAAGACC. Drawing the rest from reference TRBV7-2 and TRBJ2-5, the complete variable domain is GAGVSQSPSNKVTEKGKDVELRCDPISGHTALYWYRQSLGQGLEFLIYFQGNSAPDKSGLPSDRFSAERTGGSVSTLTIQRTQQEDSAVYLCASSLSGWGGKTQYFGPGTRLLVL.

Concerning this clone: Read data end 3 residues before the CDR3 end; the end is taken from the germline J gene. The chain recombines TRBV6-1 with TRBJ1-1; maybe TRBD1 (5 bases). Trimming stripped 0 bases from V and 7 bases from J, with 18 bases between. The length of the CDR3 is 16 residues. Germline assignment: CDR1 MNHNS and CDR2 SASEGT. The CDR3 DNA, read in part, is TGTGCCAGCAGTGAAGCTGGAGGGGTGATTGTAGATGAA. The encoded protein is CASSEAGGVIVDE. The complete CDR3 reads CASSEAGGVIVDEAFF.

The CDR3 loop is CASSPRPSDTQYF. Partial CDR3 DNA: TGTGCCAGCTCACCACGGCCCTCAGATACG. The rearrangement links TRBV18 to TRBJ2-3, with D hard to call. Coverage ceases 3 residues before the CDR3 finishes, and the germline J gene fills in the end. Germline CDR1 KGHSH, CDR2 LQKENI. The ends were cut back, 1 base at V and 4 bases at J, with 6 bases in the middle. This CDR3 region has 13 residues.